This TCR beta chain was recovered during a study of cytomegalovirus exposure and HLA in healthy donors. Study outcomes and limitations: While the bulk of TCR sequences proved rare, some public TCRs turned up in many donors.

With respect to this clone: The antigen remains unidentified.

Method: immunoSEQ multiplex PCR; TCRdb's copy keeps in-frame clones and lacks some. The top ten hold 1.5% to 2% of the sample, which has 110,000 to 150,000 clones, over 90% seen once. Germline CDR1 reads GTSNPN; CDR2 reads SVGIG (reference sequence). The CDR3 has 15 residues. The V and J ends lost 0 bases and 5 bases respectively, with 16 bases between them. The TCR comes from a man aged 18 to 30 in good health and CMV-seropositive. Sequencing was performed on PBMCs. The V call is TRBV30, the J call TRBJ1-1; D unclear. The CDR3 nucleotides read TGTGCCTGGAGTGTATCGCCAGAAAGGAGAACTGAAGCTTTCTTT. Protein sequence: CAWSVSPERRTEAFF.